These 19 T cell receptor beta chains were all obtained from the same sample, sequenced in a study of shared clonotypes between healthy human individuals. The table came from immunoSEQ multiplex PCR; TCRdb's copy has only in-frame clones and leaves some out. Of around 980,000 clones listed, about 84% are singletons. Material for sequencing was memory CD4+ T cells from PBMCs. Subset: CD45RA-negative fraction. The receptors here all came from a young man in good health. Some clones in this sample may be carry-over from other donors' samples.

CDR3 in DNA: TGCGCCAGCAGTCCCGCTACTAGCGGGGTCGAGACCCAGTACTTC. It translates to CASSPATSGVETQYF. The V and J genes are TRBV4-1 and TRBJ2-5; TRBD2 matches at 10 bases. V dropped 6 bases and J dropped 5; count of bases not matched to a gene: 9. This CDR3 has 15 amino acids. Germline V CDR1 and CDR2: MGHRA, YSYEKL.

The rearrangement links TRBV10-3 to TRBJ2-5; D perhaps matches TRBD2 (6 bases). Trimming took 3 bases from V and 0 from J, leaving 17 bases between them. Germline V lookup: CDR1 ENHRY, CDR2 SYGVKD. The CDR3 has 17 residues. The CDR3 loop is CAISDPPSAGNQETQYF. The CDR3 DNA follows: TGTGCCATCAGTGACCCGCCGTCAGCGGGTAACCAAGAGACCCAGTACTTC.

A note on this clone: An end of the junction does not agree with germline; a read error may underlie this. CDR3 DNA: TGTGCCAGCAGCTACCCGGACTCACCCGGGCACTTC. Its protein product is CASSYPDSPGHF. The V gene is TRBV7-8, the J gene TRBJ2-7, with D tentatively TRBD2 (5 bases). The CDR3 spans 12 residues. Germline lookup yields CDR1 SGHVS and CDR2 FQNEAQ.

The rearrangement joins TRBV28 to TRBJ1-5; 8 bases fit TRBD1. Germline values: CDR1 MDHEN, CDR2 SYDVKM. Trimming took 6 bases from V and 4 from J; bases not matched to a gene: 11. The CDR3 is made up of 16 amino acids. The DNA for the CDR3 is TGTGCCAGCAGGACCCTGGGACAGGCGCTAAATCAGCCCCAGCATTTT. Encoded protein: CASRTLGQALNQPQHF.

V gene TRBV4-1 combines with J gene TRBJ2-1; 7 bases align to TRBD2. Trimming took 4 bases from V and 6 from J; bases not matched to a gene: 9. Germline V gives CDR1 MGHRA, CDR2 YSYEKL. CDR3 length: 15 residues. Here the CDR3 reads CASSPRGGGGNEQFF. The CDR3 DNA reads as TGCGCCAGCAGCCCCCGGGGCGGGGGAGGCAATGAGCAGTTCTTC.

J is TRBJ2-7 and V is TRBV15, with TRBD1 identical over 11 bases. The length of the CDR3 is 15 residues. The junction had 4 bases not matched to a gene; V was cut back by 3 bases and J by 3 bases. The germline CDR1 and CDR2 sequences are LNHNV and YYDKDF (reference sequence). This CDR3 reads CATSRAGTGGYEQYF. In DNA, the CDR3 is TGTGCCACCAGCAGGGCCGGGACAGGGGGCTACGAGCAGTACTTC.

This rearrangement joins TRBV6-5 to TRBJ1-1; 8 nucleotides agree with TRBD1. CDR1 MNHEY and CDR2 SVGAGI come from the germline V gene. The CDR3 has 15 residues. Trimming cost V 4 bases and J 9 bases; bases outside gene matches: 13. The CDR3 sequence is CASSSSGAGGAKAFF. DNA of the CDR3: TGTGCCAGCAGTTCGTCCGGGGCAGGGGGCGCGAAAGCTTTCTTT.

The sample holds many counts of this clone. This CDR3 is also generated by other DNA sequences in the sample. V usage is TRBV30 and J usage is TRBJ2-5; 8 bases agree with TRBD2. Near its end, the DNA agrees better with TRBJ2-7, so the J call may be wrong. Germline loops: CDR1 GTSNPN, CDR2 SVGIG (reference sequence). CDR3 length: 14 amino acids. CDR3 bases: TGTGCCTGGAGTGTTGGCGGGGGGTCCTACGAGCAGTACTTC. Translation gives CAWSVGGGSYEQYF.

This chain links TRBV10-1 with TRBJ2-1, with D perhaps TRBD2 (6 bases). This CDR3 is 14 amino acids long. Per the germline V gene, CDR1 is WNHNN and CDR2 is SYGVQD (reference sequence). Between the trimmed V and J ends, which lost 6 bases and 4 bases, there was a span of 13 bases. The CDR3 region has the DNA TGCGCCAGCAGCAAGTCGGGAGAATACAATGAGCAGTTCTTC. It yields the protein CASSKSGEYNEQFF.

A word on this clone: The junction differs from germline at one of its ends, possibly a read error. The rearrangement uses TRBV7-6 and TRBJ2-1; 7 bases align to TRBD2. CDR3 length equals 16 residues. Germline loops: CDR1 SGHVS, CDR2 FNYEAQ. The CDR3 loop reads CTSSLVGSGYYNEQFF. For the CDR3, the DNA is TGTACCAGCAGCTTAGTCGGTAGCGGGTATTACAATGAGCAGTTCTTC.

The chain employs TRBV18 and TRBJ1-3; D remains ambiguous. Trimming took off 8 bases at V and 8 bases at J, with 13 bases between the two ends. Per the germline V gene, CDR1 is KGHSH and CDR2 is LQKENI. This CDR3 has 12 residues. The CDR3 protein is CASTTVRDTIYF. The CDR3 region has the DNA TGTGCCAGCACCACAGTGCGGGACACCATATATTTT.

V and J are TRBV2 and TRBJ1-2, with D unclear. This CDR3 comprises 11 residues. Per germline, CDR1 SNHLY and CDR2 FYNNEI. V was pared by 6 bases and J by 8 bases, with 10 bases between. The CDR3 sequence: CASSRRLGYTF. In DNA, the CDR3 is TGTGCCAGCAGCAGGAGGTTAGGCTACACCTTC.

CDR3 sequence: CASSLGSGINEQFF. DNA for the CDR3: TGTGCCAGCAGCTTAGGGAGCGGGATCAATGAGCAGTTCTTC. The chain joins TRBV7-2 to TRBJ2-1; 7 bases agree with TRBD2. From germline, CDR1 is SGHTA and CDR2 FQGNSA. CDR3 length: 14 amino acids. V shed 1 base and J 6 bases; nucleotides not matched to a gene: 3.

This clone came up a few times. The J gene is TRBJ1-1, the V gene TRBV6-6; no reliable D call. This CDR3 comprises 14 residues. V lost 2 bases, J lost 0 bases, and 7 bases lay in between. Germline assignment: CDR1 MNHNY and CDR2 SVGAGI (reference sequence). CDR3 DNA sequence: TGTGCCAGCAGTTACCAGGTGATGAACACTGAAGCTTTCTTT. Residues: CASSYQVMNTEAFF.

The V gene is TRBV11-2, the J gene TRBJ1-4, with 9 bases aligning to TRBD1. V dropped 1 base and J dropped 5; count of bases not matched to a gene: 5. This CDR3 comprises 16 residues. The germline gives CDR1 SGHAT, CDR2 FQNNGV. For the CDR3, the DNA is TGTGCCAGCAGCTTAGTTCCGGGACAGGGAAATGAAAAACTGTTTTTT. Amino acids: CASSLVPGQGNEKLFF.

This clone was seen ten or more times. The same CDR3 can be traced to other DNA sequences in this sample. The J gene is TRBJ2-3, the V gene TRBV28, with TRBD2 as a possible D gene (7 bases). Trimming shortened V by 5 bases and J by 4 bases, and 10 bases separated the two germline ends. The CDR3 totals 13 residues. Germline V CDR1 and CDR2: MDHEN, SYDVKM. The CDR3 reads CASSPGGPDTQYF. CDR3 DNA: TGTGCCAGCAGTCCCGGGGGGCCAGATACGCAGTATTTT.

This chain uses TRBV6-5 with TRBJ2-7; D is possibly TRBD2 (6 bases). Trimming pared 6 bases from V and 9 bases from J, leaving 18 bases between. This CDR3 has 13 amino acids. Germline values: CDR1 MNHEY, CDR2 SVGAGI. This chain's CDR3 is CASSGTVTSRQYF. In nucleotides, the CDR3 is TGTGCCAGCAGCGGAACAGTGACTAGTCGGCAGTACTTC.

The rearrangement uses TRBV6-6 and TRBJ2-7; no clear D. V was cut by 2 bases and J by 3 bases, with 8 bases left in between. This CDR3 has 13 residues. Germline values: CDR1 MNHNY, CDR2 SVGAGI (reference sequence). This CDR3 reads CASSYRSDYEQYF. The CDR3 DNA reads as TGTGCCAGCAGTTACAGGTCCGACTACGAGCAGTACTTC.

This clone was seen a handful of times. The chain is built from TRBV7-9 and TRBJ1-5; perhaps TRBD1 as D (5 bases). CDR1 is SEHNR and CDR2 is FQNEAQ in the germline V gene (reference sequence). V gave up 5 bases and J gave up 5 bases, with 13 bases separating them. CDR3 length: 14 amino acids. The CDR3 reads CASSLDRWHQPQHF. The CDR3 DNA reads as TGTGCCAGCAGCCTAGACAGATGGCATCAGCCCCAGCATTTT.